This note documents a single T cell receptor beta chain sequence. Its specific antigen is unknown. No much larger clone is present one base from it, and per-base qualities are unavailable. The cohort was made up of several hundred healthy bone marrow donors. At the time of sampling, every cohort member was nominally healthy, though immune exposures that went unrecorded were likely present. The donor tested CMV seronegative and was one of the 352 seronegative cohort members. Each donor provided a peripheral blood sample, and peripheral blood mononuclear cells were used for TCR beta sequencing. The Qiagen DNeasy Blood Extraction Kit was used to extract genomic DNA from the blood cell samples. This specimen comes from a study of cytomegalovirus exposure and HLA in healthy donors (dated 2017 in TCRdb). Concerning the study at large: In an earlier analysis of roughly 500 of the donors, 276 Gb of sequence data and 100 million or so unique TCR beta sequences from 180 million or so T cells were reported. Typing coverage differed by locus: A, B, C, DRB1 and DQB1 were typed in roughly 620-630 donors, DQA1 in 500 to 550, DPA1 in 600 to 610, and DPB1 in just under 490. The study combined high-throughput TCR immunosequencing, statistical association of individual TCRs with disease status, and machine learning to predict cytomegalovirus infection status. In the later analysis, no new phenotypic data were used to find candidate immune exposures; instead, reliance was placed on TCR beta sequences and their occurrence across donors. Because of strong linkage in the cohort, 4 to 6 DR-DQ haplotypes were treated as single units for association and clustering. Every repertoire in the discovery cohort had been generated on one and the same sequencing platform. A later analysis re-examined previously published TCR beta repertoires from 600 to 700 donors and added high-resolution HLA genotyping to investigate patterns of TCR occurrence. An early release that covered several hundred HLA-typed donors contained about 290 gigabases of sequencing data and about 93 million unique TCR sequences. In a later genetic analysis, genome-wide SNP genotypes for about three fifths of the 666 donors were used, and that subset was treated as a discovery cohort. Among roughly 400 genotyped donors of the cohort, an average of roughly 240,000 unique TCR beta nucleotide sequences were sequenced per donor, around 18% of them non-productive. Alongside the repertoire data, information on donor age, sex, ethnicity and CMV serostatus was compiled. In an earlier analysis of a few hundred of the donors, high-throughput TCR beta sequencing was used to judge whether each TCR beta V gene segment behaved as functional or pseudogenic. The study aimed to test whether signatures of past pathogen exposure could be identified by cataloging public T cell receptors. Of the roughly 400 genotyped donors, 65% to 90% were placed in the genetic ancestry cluster associated with self-reported Caucasian donors. Both class I and class II loci were covered by HLA typing, at four-digit resolution. Using immunosequencing, the study profiled T cell repertoires from 640 or so subjects and related those repertoires to cytomegalovirus serostatus. A separate validation cohort of roughly 110 different subjects was used in addition to the approximately 640-subject first cohort. Here is what the overall study found, with its caveats: The presence/absence analyses assumed that sequencing depth was roughly uniform across donors, and that assumption may not be true. According to a later analysis, parvovirus B19, influenza, CMV and Epstein-Barr virus appeared linked to several top co-occurrence clusters. HLA typing was unavailable for some donors at each locus, so association tests used only the typed subset. Some IMGT-functional V segments, including TRBV6-2 and TRBV6-3, could not be told apart with the 87-base-pair reads, so those segments were excluded. A later analysis found that TCR association rates varied across HLA loci, with DRB1 alleles showing the most associated TCRs and HLA-C alleles the fewest. The authors suggested that the approach could potentially be extended to other disease states and immunological phenotypes. According to a later analysis, most CMV-associated TCR beta chains appeared to be HLA-restricted, and the HLA associations seemed to be driven largely by CMV exposure. In a later analysis, 16,951 TCR beta sequences were associated with specific HLA alleles at a false discovery rate of 0.05. Only TCR beta chains were sequenced in this cohort, and the absence of alpha or paired-chain data limited detectable features. Linkage disequilibrium might explain the correlated functional status among segregating V segments, but an unknown experimental factor could not be excluded. Immune exposure information for the cohort was limited to CMV serostatus. In a later analysis, HLA-associated TCR beta chains were found to be more clonally expanded and to have lower generation probabilities than equally common non-associated chains. The earlier analysis of about 600 of the donors excluded roughly 17 rarely observed V segments, including chromosome 9 orphons, because counts were too low. The classifier was reported to diagnose cytomegalovirus status with high specificity and sensitivity in both the original cohort and the validation cohort. Three of the identified cytomegalovirus-associated TCR beta chains were confirmed in vitro to be specific for cytomegalovirus antigens. A further reported finding was that TCR beta sequences accurately predicted the HLA-A and HLA-B alleles for most subjects in the first cohort. A cluster of highly shared sequence variants was judged likely to represent a technical artifact of the sequencing pipeline. An earlier analysis of some 560 of the donors showed that most TCR beta V segments appeared in productive rearrangements either about 87% or about 30% of the time, which broadly matched IMGT annotations. Strong co-occurrence of HLA alleles, especially DR and DQ, made assigning TCR associations to individual alleles difficult. The study listed over 150 TCR beta chains as associated with cytomegalovirus. Compared with the roughly 600-donor mean, donors in an Asian-associated ancestry cluster had fewer N-insertions in productive TCRs, according to a later genetic analysis. An association between a missense DCLRE1C variant and V-gene and J-gene trimming of TCR beta chains was found in a later genetic analysis and replicated in an independent cohort. Across donors, most TCR sequences were observed very rarely, whereas some public TCRs were present in many individuals.

The library was produced with the immunoSEQ multiplex PCR assay. The multiplex PCR relied on a mix of 60 forward primers for TCR Vbeta segments and 13 reverse primers for TCR Jbeta segments. Amplification of the CDR3 region of rearranged TCR beta genes was performed with a multiplex PCR assay on genomic DNA. The Illumina HiSeq System was used to sequence the amplified TCR beta libraries as 87-base-pair reads. Per the source publication's procedure: A later analysis tallied 80 million to 95 million unique TCR beta chains across the approximately 670 repertoires, and approximately 11 million of those chains were shared by two or more donors. To remove PCR and sequencing errors, raw reads were error-corrected and collapsed into unique sequences using a nearest-neighbor algorithm that merged closely related sequences. To assign V, D and J gene segments, CDR3 sequences were aligned to IMGT reference sequences. Each retained sequence needed at least a six-nucleotide match to both a V gene segment and a J gene segment. Rearrangements were called productive when the CDR3 lacked stop codons and stayed in frame with V and J; all others were non-productive. CDR3 was defined according to IMGT convention as the region running from the second conserved V-encoded cysteine to the conserved J-encoded phenylalanine. The earlier analysis of approximately 500 of the donors excluded sequences that lacked an unambiguous match to a single V gene segment. In an earlier analysis of about 590 of the donors, a V segment was called functional when productive rearrangements were above 56.7%, and segregating when the standard deviation between donors exceeded 5%. A statistical classification framework was built for diagnosing cytomegalovirus status from the catalog of TCR beta chain sequences. In a later analysis, TCR nucleotide sequences were compared against IMGT/GENE-DB human TR gene sequences so that V and J genes could be assigned. The TCRdist pipeline was used in a later analysis to assign CDR3 sequences and most-parsimonious VDJ recombination scenarios. A later analysis defined each TCR beta chain by its CDR3 amino acid sequence plus V-gene family, and excluded reads lacking a unique V-gene family. To address suspected cross-contamination and a sequencing artifact, a later analysis removed around 590 highly shared, low-generation-probability nucleotide sequences. In a later analysis, a clonal expansion index was calculated for each public chain from normalized within-repertoire ranks of inferred template counts. A later analysis computed generation probabilities with a VDJ recombination model fitted to out-of-frame rearrangements, and checked the results against IGoR. Hypergeometric tests were used in a later analysis to score TCR-TCR, TCR-HLA and TCR-CMV co-occurrence, with a repertoire-size bias correction applied to the TCR pairs. False discovery rates were estimated in a later analysis by permuting HLA or CMV assignments 20 times. A later analysis grouped co-occurring TCRs with DBSCAN, adding TCRdist sequence similarity when clustering within HLA-allele-positive subsets. Repertoires with fewer than 30,000 or more than 120,000 public chains were left out of co-occurrence clustering, as were several repertoires with anomalous nucleotide sharing. What TCRdb holds here is the immuneACCESS table cut down to in-frame rearrangements. Part of the clones is not present; checked against another copy, under half of the missing clones reflect an unresolved V gene, and the others are unexplained. The DNA was the basis for D and trimming; V, J and clone size are from that table. In all, the sample holds over 120,000 clones, and roughly 77% of those were seen once. The ten largest clones capture about 3.7% of the sample.

V sheds 0 bases and J sheds 4 bases, leaving 12 bases between their ends. The CDR3, from cysteine to phenylalanine, totals 15 residues. The entry retains the CDR3 DNA only, 45 bases that are in frame from base 1. CDR1 LGHNA and CDR2 YSLEER were looked up in the germline V gene. Sequencing input: PBMCs. This receptor was identified in a male donor in good health and CMV-seronegative. Recombination linked TRBV4-3 to TRBJ1-2; the D gene is perhaps TRBD1, on 6 matching bases. The CDR3 protein is CASSQEGGGGYGYTF. The sequence in DNA is TGCGCCAGCAGCCAAGAAGGGGGGGGAGGCTATGGCTACACCTTC.